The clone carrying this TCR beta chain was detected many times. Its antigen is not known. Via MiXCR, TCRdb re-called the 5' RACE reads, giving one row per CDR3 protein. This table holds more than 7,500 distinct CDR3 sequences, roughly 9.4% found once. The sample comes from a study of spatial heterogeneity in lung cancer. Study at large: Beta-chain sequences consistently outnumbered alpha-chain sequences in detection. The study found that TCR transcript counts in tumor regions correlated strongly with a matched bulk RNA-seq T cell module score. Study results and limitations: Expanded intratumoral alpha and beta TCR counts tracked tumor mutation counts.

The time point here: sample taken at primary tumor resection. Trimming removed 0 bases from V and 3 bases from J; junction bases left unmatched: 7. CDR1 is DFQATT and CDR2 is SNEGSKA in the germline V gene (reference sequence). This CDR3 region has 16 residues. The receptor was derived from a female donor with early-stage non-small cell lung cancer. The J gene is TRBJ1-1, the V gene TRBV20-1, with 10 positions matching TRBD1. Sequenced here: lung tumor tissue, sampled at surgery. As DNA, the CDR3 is TGCAGTGCTAGAGACAGCTGGACAGGGGGGGACACTGAAGCTTTCTTT. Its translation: CSARDSWTGGDTEAFF.